This passage covers 22 T cell receptor beta chains from one sample sequenced in a study of pediatric ulcerative colitis (dated by TCRdb to the late 2010s). Receptor amplification or capture employed the immunoSEQ multiplex PCR assay. Entries here come from immuneACCESS through TCRdb and include only in-frame sequences with V and J called. Some clones fail to appear in such tables; in the studies checked, an unresolved V gene covers under half of the shortfall, and the cause of the remainder is unknown. A total of 25,000 to 35,000 clones appear in this sample, roughly four fifths of them only once. Jointly, the top ten make up approximately 4% of the sample. The source material was blood. All receptors derive from a boy aged 5 to 17 with severe ulcerative colitis.

V gene TRBV30 combines with J gene TRBJ1-5; D is ambiguous. This CDR3 is built from 14 residues. The V gene's germline CDR1 is GTSNPN and CDR2 SVGIG (reference sequence). V shed 3 bases and J shed 2 bases, with 11 bases lying between them. CDR3 sequence (DNA): TGTGCCTGGAGCGGCGGACTTGGCAATCAGCCCCAGCATTTT. Amino acids: CAWSGGLGNQPQHF.

V is TRBV10-3 and J is TRBJ1-5; perhaps TRBD1 as D (5 bases). The CDR3 totals 15 residues. V lost 9 bases and J lost 2, with 17 bases in between. Germline-derived CDR1 and CDR2 are ENHRY and SYGVKD. CDR3 residues: CAIQPGGGGNQPQHF. The CDR3 nucleotides are TGTGCCATACAACCGGGGGGGGGTGGCAATCAGCCCCAGCATTTT.

The chain has TRBV6-5 and TRBJ1-6; TRBD1 aligns across 7 bases. CDR3 length: 14 residues. Germline CDR1 is MNHEY and CDR2 is SVGAGI. The junction had 4 bases not matched to a gene; V was cut back by 4 bases and J by 7 bases. The CDR3 DNA sequence: TGTGCCAGCAGTTGGGGACAGTTCAATTCACCCCTCCACTTT. Its translation is CASSWGQFNSPLHF.

The chain uses TRBV11-2 and TRBJ2-5, with 11 bases fitting TRBD2. Looked up from germline, CDR1 is SGHAT and CDR2 is FQNNGV. V gave up 9 bases and J gave up 4 bases; unmatched junction bases: 13. This CDR3 is built from 16 residues. CDR3 sequence reads: CASPSPRLAGRETQYF. In DNA, the CDR3 is TGTGCCAGTCCCTCCCCTAGACTAGCGGGGCGAGAGACCCAGTACTTC.

The chain uses TRBV19 and TRBJ2-5; perhaps TRBD2 as D (5 bases). CDR1 LNHDA and CDR2 SQIVND come from the germline V gene (reference sequence). This CDR3 has 14 amino acids. V was trimmed by 4 bases and J by 0 bases, leaving 9 bases between them. The CDR3 loop reads CASSNKRNQETQYF. The CDR3 coding sequence is TGTGCCAGTAGTAATAAGCGGAACCAAGAGACCCAGTACTTC.

This clone was detected only a few times. The chain is built from TRBV30 and TRBJ1-2; possible D gene TRBD1, 6 bases. Between the trimmed V and J ends, which lost 3 bases and 8 bases, there was a span of 16 bases. The germline V gene encodes CDR1 GTSNPN and CDR2 SVGIG (reference sequence). The CDR3 runs 13 residues. Here the CDR3 DNA reads TGTGCCTGGAGCCCGGACAGTATGCGAGGCTACACCTTC. Translation gives CAWSPDSMRGYTF.

The chain employs TRBV19 and TRBJ1-5, with TRBD1 identical over 10 bases. With V trimmed by 7 bases and J by 9 bases, 6 bases remained unmatched. CDR1 LNHDA and CDR2 SQIVND come from the germline V gene (reference sequence). CDR3 length: 13 amino acids. The CDR3 loop is CASKGQGPSPQHF. The CDR3 coding sequence is TGTGCCAGTAAGGGACAGGGGCCCTCGCCCCAGCATTTT.

This rearrangement joins TRBV19 to TRBJ2-7; D uncertain. Germline lookup yields CDR1 LNHDA and CDR2 SQIVND (reference sequence). The CDR3 contains 13 residues. With 2 bases removed from V and 7 bases from J, the gap between germline ends came to 12 bases. CDR3 sequence: CASSISPTREQYF. The CDR3 DNA is TGTGCCAGTAGTATATCACCCACACGAGAGCAGTACTTC.

The V and J genes are TRBV15 and TRBJ1-2; the D gene is possibly TRBD1 (6 bases). Trimming took 2 bases from V and 8 from J, leaving 12 bases between them. The CDR3 runs to 13 residues. Germline CDR1 reads LNHNV; CDR2 reads YYDKDF (reference sequence). The CDR3, as DNA: TGTGCCACCAGCAGAACCGGGACAACGGGCTACACCTTC. Its protein is CATSRTGTTGYTF.

CDR3 bases: TGTGCCAGCAGTTACTCGGGTCTCAGCACAGATACGCAGTATTTT. It codes for CASSYSGLSTDTQYF. The chain links TRBV6-5 to TRBJ2-3; D gene unclear. CDR3 length equals 15 residues. Trimming removed 0 bases from V and 0 bases from J, with 7 bases in between. Germline assignment: CDR1 MNHEY and CDR2 SVGAGI.

The V call is TRBV27, the J call TRBJ1-1; D may be TRBD1 (5 bases). In germline, CDR1 is MNHEY, CDR2 SMNVEV (reference sequence). V was shortened by 5 bases and J by 0 bases, with 13 bases between the two germline ends. This CDR3 comprises 15 residues. CDR3 sequence (DNA): TGTGCCAGCAGTCCCTTGGTACAGGTGAACACTGAAGCTTTCTTT. Amino acids: CASSPLVQVNTEAFF.

This sequence joins TRBV19 and TRBJ1-1; D not resolved. The CDR3 is 15 residues long. V shed 2 bases and J shed 0 bases, with 10 bases lying between them. Germline V lookup: CDR1 LNHDA, CDR2 SQIVND (reference sequence). The CDR3 nucleotides are TGTGCCAGTAGTATAATTCCAGTTATGAACACTGAAGCTTTCTTT. Protein: CASSIIPVMNTEAFF.

J is TRBJ1-1 and V is TRBV5-1; TRBD1 matches at 7 bases. V shed 0 bases and J 4 bases; nucleotides not matched to a gene: 3. Germline V lookup: CDR1 SGHRS, CDR2 YFSETQ. The CDR3 length is 14 residues. CDR3 protein: CASSLDQGVTEAFF. Here the CDR3 DNA reads TGCGCCAGCAGCTTGGATCAGGGGGTCACTGAAGCTTTCTTT.

This sequence joins TRBV15 and TRBJ2-7; no reliable D call. The CDR3 has 15 amino acids. The germline V gene has CDR1 LNHNV and CDR2 YYDKDF (reference sequence). Trimming removed 0 bases from V and 0 bases from J, with 9 bases in between. CDR3 loop: CATSRDPGSSYEQYF. Here the CDR3 DNA reads TGTGCCACCAGCAGAGATCCGGGCAGCTCCTACGAGCAGTACTTC.

The chain couples TRBV27 to TRBJ2-2; TRBD1 is a possible D gene (5 bases). CDR3 size: 14 residues. Looked up from germline, CDR1 is MNHEY and CDR2 is SMNVEV (reference sequence). V lost 4 bases and J 7 bases, leaving 13 bases between the germline ends. The CDR3 DNA reads as TGTGCCAGCAGTTCTGGACACGGAGTCGGGGAGCTGTTTTTT. Translated: CASSSGHGVGELFF.

The genes are TRBV6-5 and TRBJ2-5, with 9 bases identical to TRBD2. V lost 6 bases and J lost 2; bases outside the gene matches: 7. The CDR3 runs 15 residues. Germline values: CDR1 MNHEY, CDR2 SVGAGI. This CDR3 reads CASRQAGGRQETQYF. The CDR3 nucleotides are TGTGCCAGCAGGCAAGCGGGGGGACGACAAGAGACCCAGTACTTC.

V is TRBV19 and J is TRBJ2-2; the match to TRBD2 covers 13 bases. The junction had 11 bases not matched to a gene; V was cut back by 9 bases and J by 7 bases. The CDR3 contains 16 residues. Germline CDR1 LNHDA, CDR2 SQIVND (reference sequence). The CDR3 here is CASQPGTSGVIGELFF. CDR3 sequence (DNA): TGTGCCAGCCAGCCCGGGACTAGCGGGGTAATCGGGGAGCTGTTTTTT.

The rearrangement joins TRBV11-2 to TRBJ2-5; TRBD2 matches 7 bases. CDR1 is SGHAT and CDR2 is FQNNGV in the germline V gene. The CDR3 has 15 residues. Trimming took 5 bases from V and 4 from J; bases not matched to a gene: 10. CDR3: CASSRGRGTGETQYF. DNA of the CDR3: TGTGCCAGCAGCCGAGGGCGGGGGACGGGAGAGACCCAGTACTTC.

V and J are TRBV30 and TRBJ2-7; no definite D call. V was trimmed by 3 bases and J by 2 bases, leaving 5 bases between them. Germline V gene data show CDR1 as GTSNPN and CDR2 as SVGIG (reference sequence). The CDR3 covers 11 residues. In nucleotides, the CDR3 is TGTGCCTGGAGCTTGACCTACGAGCAGTACTTC. This sequence encodes CAWSLTYEQYF. Full variable domain (outside the CDR3, taken from reference TRBV30 and TRBJ2-7): SQTIHQWPATLVQPVGSPLSLECTVEGTSNPNLYWYRQAAGRGLQLLFYSVGIGQISSEVPQNLSASRPQDRQFILSSKKLLLSDSGFYLCAWSLTYEQYFGPGTRLTVT.

The J gene is TRBJ2-7, the V gene TRBV11-2; D is ambiguous. The CDR3 totals 15 residues. V was shortened by 1 base and J by 1 base, with 11 bases between the two germline ends. CDR1 and CDR2 (germline): SGHAT, FQNNGV. CDR3 region: CASSLGVADSYEQYF. The CDR3 nucleotides read TGTGCCAGCAGCTTAGGGGTTGCCGATTCCTACGAGCAGTACTTC.

This clone has only a few counts. CDR3 nucleotide sequence: TGTGCCAGCAGTAAGGAGGGCACTGAAGCTTTCTTT. Encoded protein: CASSKEGTEAFF. The chain carries TRBV6-1 and TRBJ1-1; D gene unclear. The ends were cut back, 5 bases at V and 4 bases at J, with 8 bases in the middle. The CDR3 loop spans 12 amino acids. Per the germline V gene, CDR1 is MNHNS and CDR2 is SASEGT.

The V and J genes are TRBV30 and TRBJ2-7; D uncertain. CDR1 and CDR2 from the germline V gene are GTSNPN and SVGIG (reference sequence). V was pared by 1 base and J by 2 bases, with 9 bases between. CDR3 length equals 13 residues. CDR3 region: CAWSAGPTYEQYF. The CDR3 DNA is TGTGCCTGGAGTGCAGGCCCTACCTACGAGCAGTACTTC.